The rows below give T cell receptor beta chains drawn from one sample of a study of blood T cell repertoires in COVID-19. Sequenced by immunoSEQ multiplex PCR; TCRdb stores in-frame clones only, minus some. This sample has roughly 350,000 clones, with 88% found just once. Sequenced input: peripheral blood. These TCRs come from a woman aged 70-85 years with COVID-19, enrolled during active disease. The CDR3 runs from the conserved cysteine through the conserved F or W. A D gene is named only where the DNA matches it firmly. Some rows have no size entry. The others give once, few or many, or a class for an expanded clone.

D: TRBD1
V: TRBV5-1
size: NA
J: TRBJ1-1
CDR3: CASSLEGGAGEAFF
DNA: TGCGCCAGCAGCTTGGAAGGGGGCGCGGGTGAAGCTTTCTTT

D: NA
V: TRBV12-3/TRBV12-4
size: NA
J: TRBJ2-7
CDR3: CASSPSSYEQYF
DNA: TGTGCCAGCAGTCCCAGCTCCTACGAGCAGTACTTC

D: TRBD1
V: TRBV7-9
size: few
J: TRBJ1-1
CDR3: CASSRTGEPEAFF
DNA: TGTGCCAGCAGCCGTACAGGGGAGCCTGAAGCTTTCTTT

D: NA
V: TRBV4-1
size: NA
J: TRBJ1-2
CDR3: CASSQIRDFGYGYTF
DNA: TGCGCCAGCAGCCAGATCAGGGACTTCGGCTATGGCTACACCTTC

D: TRBD1
V: TRBV12-5
size: once
J: TRBJ1-5
CDR3: CASGLVLGQGWNQPQHF
DNA: TGTGCTAGTGGTTTGGTACTGGGACAGGGTTGGAATCAGCCCCAGCATTTT

D: NA
V: TRBV5-6
size: NA
J: TRBJ1-5
CDR3: CASSLGPHEPQHF
DNA: TGTGCCAGCAGCTTGGGGCCCCATGAGCCCCAGCATTTT

D: TRBD2
V: TRBV4-3
size: NA
J: TRBJ2-2
CDR3: CASSQELAGGQRELFF
DNA: TGCGCCAGCAGCCAAGAGCTAGCGGGGGGGCAAAGGGAGCTGTTTTTT

D: NA
V: TRBV19
size: NA
J: TRBJ1-3
CDR3: CASSPAGGLSGNTIYF
DNA: TGTGCCAGTAGTCCGGCAGGCGGACTTTCTGGAAACACCATATATTTT

D: NA
V: TRBV4-3
size: once
J: TRBJ1-3
CDR3: CASSRTGSGNTIYF
DNA: TGCGCCAGCAGCCGCACGGGCTCTGGAAACACCATATATTTT

D: NA
V: TRBV5-1
size: NA
J: TRBJ1-4
CDR3: CASSLGLGSINEKLFF
DNA: TGCGCCAGCAGCTTGGGACTTGGGTCTATTAATGAAAAACTGTTTTTT

D: NA
V: TRBV7-2
size: once
J: TRBJ1-6
CDR3: CASSFGQLIQPLHF
DNA: TGTGCCAGCAGCTTTGGACAGCTAATTCAACCCCTCCACTTT

D: TRBD1
V: TRBV29-1
size: NA
J: TRBJ1-2
CDR3: CSVEPGTGATYTF
DNA: TGCAGCGTTGAACCGGGGACAGGGGCCACCTACACCTTC

D: TRBD1
V: TRBV27
size: NA
J: TRBJ1-1
CDR3: CASSPQGANTEAFF
DNA: TGTGCCAGCAGTCCCCAGGGGGCTAACACTGAAGCTTTCTTT

D: TRBD1
V: TRBV28
size: NA
J: TRBJ2-7
CDR3: CASSLVRQGVHEQYF
DNA: TGTGCCAGCAGTTTAGTCCGACAGGGGGTTCACGAGCAGTACTTC

D: TRBD1
V: TRBV27
size: NA
J: TRBJ2-7
CDR3: CASMIMGQSYEQYF
DNA: TGTGCCAGCATGATAATGGGACAGTCGTACGAGCAGTACTTC

D: NA
V: TRBV28
size: NA
J: TRBJ1-1
CDR3: CASTLETRNTEAFF
DNA: TGTGCCAGCACCCTCGAAACCAGGAACACTGAAGCTTTCTTT

D: NA
V: TRBV5-1
size: once
J: TRBJ2-3
CDR3: CASSFIGTYTDTQYF
DNA: TGCGCCAGCAGCTTTATCGGGACTTACACAGATACGCAGTATTTT

D: TRBD1
V: TRBV5-5
size: NA
J: TRBJ1-5
CDR3: CASSPGQAYNQPQHF
DNA: TGTGCCAGCAGCCCAGGACAGGCCTACAATCAGCCCCAGCATTTT

D: NA
V: TRBV5-1
size: NA
J: TRBJ2-5
CDR3: CASSSRPTEQGKETQYF
DNA: TGCGCCAGCAGCTCTCGGCCAACGGAACAGGGCAAAGAGACCCAGTACTTC

D: NA
V: TRBV15
size: once
J: TRBJ2-1
CDR3: CATSRAWDWRVEQFF
DNA: TGTGCCACCAGCAGAGCGTGGGACTGGCGTGTTGAGCAGTTCTTC

D: NA
V: TRBV5-8
size: NA
J: TRBJ1-1
CDR3: CASSLGGRTEAFF
DNA: TGTGCCAGCAGCTTGGGAGGGAGGACTGAAGCTTTCTTT

D: TRBD2
V: TRBV9
size: once
J: TRBJ2-3
CDR3: CASSPSGLAGTDTQYF
DNA: TGTGCCAGCAGCCCTTCTGGACTAGCGGGGACGGATACGCAGTATTTT

D: NA
V: TRBV7-9
size: NA
J: TRBJ1-2
CDR3: CASSLGYGGVEYGYTF
DNA: TGTGCCAGCAGCTTAGGATACGGGGGTGTGGAGTATGGCTACACCTTC

D: NA
V: TRBV4-1
size: NA
J: TRBJ2-7
CDR3: CASSQAAAGSYEQYF
DNA: TGCGCCAGCAGCCAAGCGGCCGCCGGGTCCTACGAGCAGTACTTC

D: NA
V: TRBV9
size: NA
J: TRBJ1-1
CDR3: CASSVADRYTEAFF
DNA: TGTGCCAGCAGCGTAGCGGACAGATACACTGAAGCTTTCTTT

D: NA
V: TRBV28
size: NA
J: TRBJ2-7
CDR3: CASRSPSGGSYEQYF
DNA: TGTGCCAGCAGATCACCCTCAGGGGGGTCCTACGAGCAGTACTTC

D: NA
V: TRBV28
size: once
J: TRBJ1-1
CDR3: CASSSQERGTEAFF
DNA: TGTGCCAGCAGTTCTCAAGAACGGGGCACTGAAGCTTTCTTT

D: NA
V: TRBV7-8
size: NA
J: TRBJ2-3
CDR3: CASSTMPVDTQYF
DNA: TGTGCCAGCAGCACTATGCCGGTAGATACGCAGTATTTT

D: NA
V: TRBV4-3
size: once
J: TRBJ1-1
CDR3: CASSQVGTRTNTEAFF
DNA: TGCGCCAGCAGCCAAGTGGGGACAAGGACGAACACTGAAGCTTTCTTT

D: NA
V: TRBV13
size: NA
J: TRBJ1-1
CDR3: CASSLQGIETEAFF
DNA: TGTGCCAGCAGCTTACAGGGGATCGAAACTGAAGCTTTCTTT

D: TRBD2
V: TRBV3-1/TRBV3-2
size: NA
J: TRBJ2-5
CDR3: CASSAGTSGETQYF
DNA: TGTGCCAGCAGCGCCGGGACTAGTGGCGAGACCCAGTACTTC

D: NA
V: TRBV6-5
size: NA
J: TRBJ2-7
CDR3: CASSLRVSREQYF
DNA: TGTGCCAGCAGCCTTAGAGTTTCCCGCGAGCAGTACTTC

D: NA
V: TRBV29-1
size: NA
J: TRBJ1-4
CDR3: CSVEDLGASNEKLFF
DNA: TGCAGCGTTGAAGATCTGGGGGCAAGTAATGAAAAACTGTTTTTT

D: NA
V: TRBV28
size: few
J: TRBJ2-7
CDR3: CASLLTGWRNEQYF
DNA: TGTGCCAGCCTACTAACCGGGTGGAGAAACGAGCAGTACTTC

D: TRBD1
V: TRBV19
size: NA
J: TRBJ2-7
CDR3: CASSRDREMPYEQYF
DNA: TGTGCCAGTAGTCGGGACAGGGAAATGCCCTACGAGCAGTACTTC

D: NA
V: TRBV19
size: NA
J: TRBJ1-1
CDR3: CASSPRRVGTEAFF
DNA: TGTGCCAGTAGCCCCAGACGGGTTGGGACTGAAGCTTTCTTT

D: TRBD1
V: TRBV28
size: NA
J: TRBJ1-2
CDR3: CASSPQTGADGYTF
DNA: TGTGCCAGCAGTCCCCAGACAGGGGCGGATGGCTACACCTTC

D: NA
V: TRBV28
size: NA
J: TRBJ1-4
CDR3: CASSLGGGEEKLFF
DNA: TGTGCCAGCAGTTTGGGAGGCGGTGAAGAAAAACTGTTTTTT

D: TRBD1
V: TRBV7-2
size: NA
J: TRBJ1-3
CDR3: CASSLRGGGGNTIYF
DNA: TGTGCCAGCAGCTTAAGAGGGGGCGGTGGAAACACCATATATTTT

D: TRBD1
V: TRBV5-1
size: NA
J: TRBJ2-7
CDR3: CASSRTGGGYEQYF
DNA: TGCGCCAGCAGTAGGACAGGGGGCGGTTACGAGCAGTACTTC

D: NA
V: TRBV29-1
size: NA
J: TRBJ2-5
CDR3: CSVEDTSGGTQYF
DNA: TGCAGCGTTGAAGATACCTCTGGCGGGACCCAGTACTTC

D: TRBD2
V: TRBV5-8
size: NA
J: TRBJ2-1
CDR3: CASSLRLAENEQFF
DNA: TGTGCCAGCAGCTTGAGGCTAGCGGAGAATGAGCAGTTCTTC

D: NA
V: TRBV5-6
size: few
J: TRBJ1-2
CDR3: CASSLRSTNYGYTF
DNA: TGTGCCAGCAGCTTACGGTCTACTAACTATGGCTACACCTTC

D: NA
V: TRBV6-5
size: NA
J: TRBJ2-5
CDR3: CASSYTGGLETQYF
DNA: TGTGCCAGCAGTTACACCGGGGGATTGGAGACCCAGTACTTC